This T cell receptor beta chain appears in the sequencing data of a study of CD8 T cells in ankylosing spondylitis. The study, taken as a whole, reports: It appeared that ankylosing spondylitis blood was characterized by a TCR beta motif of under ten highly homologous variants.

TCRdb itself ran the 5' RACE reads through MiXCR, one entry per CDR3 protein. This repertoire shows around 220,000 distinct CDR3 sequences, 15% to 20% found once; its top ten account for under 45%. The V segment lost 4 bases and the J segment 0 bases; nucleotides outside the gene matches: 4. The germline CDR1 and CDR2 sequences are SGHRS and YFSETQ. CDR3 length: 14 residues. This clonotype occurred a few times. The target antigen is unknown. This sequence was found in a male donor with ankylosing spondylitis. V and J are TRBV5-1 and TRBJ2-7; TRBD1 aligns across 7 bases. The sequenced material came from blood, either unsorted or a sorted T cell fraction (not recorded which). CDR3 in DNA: TGCGCCAGCAGCCCTTGGGACAGCTCCTACGAGCAGTACTTC. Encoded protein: CASSPWDSSYEQYF.